The rows below give T cell receptor beta chains drawn from one sample of a study of siplizumab effects on memory and regulatory T cells. TCRdb's copy holds only in-frame clones and misses some; the assay was immunoSEQ multiplex PCR. The repertoire includes 50,000 to 55,000 clones, under 98% of them detected once, and over 0.6% sits in the top ten. The sequenced sample consisted of naive CD4+ T cells sorted from blood. The receptors originated from a human donor in good health. Both conserved end residues are part of each CDR3.

v_call	cdr3_aa
TRBV19	CASSILPGDSYEQYF
TRBV28	CASSYRVVGQETQYF
TRBV19	CASSEIYGRGPSPLHF
TRBV18	CASSWTGPLETQYF
TRBV6-1	CASSRDHSNQPQHF
TRBV19	CASSIGSPKEKLFF
TRBV15	CATSSDPSGRTTGELFF
TRBV19	CASSFDTATNEKLFF
TRBV2	CASSEQGPGEQYF
TRBV5-1	CASSRDTAANEKLFF
TRBV20-1	CSAPEGPTQYF
TRBV4-1	CASSQGRLAGVSKETQYF
TRBV28	CASRPPSPYEQYF
TRBV9	CASSRGQGLAGGGEETQYF
TRBV6-1	CASSDGLAGGFSYEQYF
TRBV5-4	CASSFQNQPQHF
TRBV7-5	CARSTGQGKMRKLFF
TRBV10-3	CAISGGEETQYF
TRBV18	CASSPSRAQYF
TRBV5-6	CASSGMGSFIHEQYF
TRBV7-9	CASSLGTGGPYEQFF
TRBV12-5	CASGTILNTEAFF
TRBV2	CASRAGLAEHNEQFF
TRBV5-1	CASSRTGRADQPQHF
TRBV7-9	CASSSSGLTQLSYNEQFF
TRBV19	CASSVGGRTYEQYF
TRBV5-4	CASSQKNIQYF
TRBV19	CASSYGLAGVGETQYF
TRBV28	CASSLQGTNTGELFF